This is a list of T cell receptor beta chains from one sample in a study of blood T cell repertoires in COVID-19. Assay: immunoSEQ multiplex PCR; the TCRdb copy retains only in-frame clones and omits some. The data show approximately 69,000 clones, 82% seen once. Specimen: peripheral blood. The receptors shown here come from an elderly woman with acute or convalescent COVID-19. CDR3s include the opening cysteine and the closing phenylalanine or tryptophan. D genes are given only for firm matches. Size tells how often a clone was seen (once, few, many) or the class of an expanded clone, and some rows leave it out.

D gene	clone size	CDR3 length	V gene	J gene	CDR3 DNA	CDR3 protein
.	.	14	TRBV25-1	TRBJ2-1	TGTGCCAGCAGTGAACCGGGCAGGGTGAACGAGCAGTTCTTC	CASSEPGRVNEQFF
.	once	15	TRBV28	TRBJ2-1	TGTGCCAGCAGTTTAGGGGGCCCCTACTACAATGAGCAGTTCTTC	CASSLGGPYYNEQFF
.	.	16	TRBV7-5	TRBJ2-2	TGTGTCAGAAGTTTTTTCGGACAGGGGTTCACCGGGGAGCTGTTTTTT	CVRSFFGQGFTGELFF
.	.	12	TRBV12-3/TRBV12-4	TRBJ1-3	TGTGCCAGCAGGAGGGCTGGAAACACCATATATTTT	CASRRAGNTIYF
.	few	14	TRBV7-8	TRBJ2-1	TGTGCCAGCATCCGCCCGGGCTCCTACAATGAGCAGTTCTTC	CASIRPGSYNEQFF
.	.	13	TRBV5-1	TRBJ2-5	TGCGCCAGCAGCTTGAGAGGGTTAGAGACCCAGTACTTC	CASSLRGLETQYF
.	.	14	TRBV24-1	TRBJ1-2	TGTGCCACCAGTGATCGGGCTAGGGGTGGAAGCTACACCTTC	CATSDRARGGSYTF
.	.	16	TRBV7-2	TRBJ1-1	TGTGCCAGCAGCTTAGGAGCCACAGCTTGGAACACTGAAGCTTTCTTT	CASSLGATAWNTEAFF
TRBD1	.	15	TRBV15	TRBJ1-5	TGTGCCACCAGCAGACAGGGGGCGTCCGATCAGCCCCAGCATTTT	CATSRQGASDQPQHF
TRBD2	.	17	TRBV11-2	TRBJ2-1	TGTGCCAGCAGCCCGCGATACGCGGGAGGGCGGGGCAATGAGCAGTTCTTC	CASSPRYAGGRGNEQFF
.	few	17	TRBV3-1/TRBV3-2	TRBJ2-1	TGTGCCAGCAGCCACACCCCTGGGGGGAGTGACCCCAATGAGCAGTTCTTC	CASSHTPGGSDPNEQFF
TRBD2	.	12	TRBV3-1/TRBV3-2	TRBJ2-7	TGTGCCAGCAGCCCTAGCGGCCACGAGCAGTACTTC	CASSPSGHEQYF
TRBD2	.	16	TRBV10-3	TRBJ2-1	TGTGCCATCAGATCGACTAGCGGGAGGGCCAACAATGAGCAGTTCTTC	CAIRSTSGRANNEQFF
TRBD1	.	19	TRBV5-1	TRBJ2-1	TGCGCCAGCAGTAGAACTTTCGTGGGGACAGGGAGCTCCTACAATGAGCAGTTCTTC	CASSRTFVGTGSSYNEQFF
TRBD1	.	15	TRBV5-1	TRBJ1-6	TGCGCCAGCAGCTTTTTCGGACAGGGGGATTCACCCCTCCACTTT	CASSFFGQGDSPLHF
.	.	16	TRBV27	TRBJ2-7	TGTGCCAGCAGTCGGCGAATGACACTGAGCTCCTACGAGCAGTACTTC	CASSRRMTLSSYEQYF
TRBD1	.	14	TRBV19	TRBJ2-1	TGTGCCAGTAAAGGACAGGTATCGGGCAATGAGCAGTTCTTC	CASKGQVSGNEQFF
.	.	13	TRBV19	TRBJ1-1	TGTGCCAGTAGTATGCGGGGGATGACTGAAGCTTTCTTT	CASSMRGMTEAFF
TRBD2	.	15	TRBV20-1	TRBJ2-3	TGCAGTGCTAGTCCGGGACTAGCCAGCACAGATACGCAGTATTTT	CSASPGLASTDTQYF
.	.	15	TRBV6-5	TRBJ2-7	TGTGCCAGCAGACCCGGACATACGTCCGCCTACGAGCAGTACTTC	CASRPGHTSAYEQYF
.	.	13	TRBV6-5	TRBJ1-2	TGTGCCAGCAGTAAAAAACAGGGTGATGGCTACACCTTC	CASSKKQGDGYTF
TRBD1	few	13	TRBV9	TRBJ2-1	TGTGCCAGCGGGCAGACAGGGATCGGTGAGCAGTTCTTC	CASGQTGIGEQFF
.	.	16	TRBV7-9	TRBJ2-7	TGTGCCAGCAGCCCGGCGGAGGGTATAGAGTCCTACGAGCAGTACTTC	CASSPAEGIESYEQYF
TRBD1	.	14	TRBV18	TRBJ1-3	TGTGCCAGCTCACCGAACAGGGGCCGAAACACCATATATTTT	CASSPNRGRNTIYF
.	once	12	TRBV5-1	TRBJ2-1	TGCGCCAGCAGCCCTCTACACAATGAGCAGTTCTTC	CASSPLHNEQFF
.	.	17	TRBV4-1	TRBJ2-7	TGCGCCAGCAGCCAAGATTGGGGACACCCCCTAGCCTACGAGCAGTACTTC	CASSQDWGHPLAYEQYF
TRBD1	.	15	TRBV9	TRBJ2-5	TGTGCCAGCAGCCCGAGGACAGGAGTCCAAGAGACCCAGTACTTC	CASSPRTGVQETQYF
TRBD2	.	18	TRBV7-3	TRBJ2-2	TGTGCCAGCAGCCGTTCCGGACTAGCGGGAGGGACCACCGGGGAGCTGTTTTTT	CASSRSGLAGGTTGELFF
.	few	16	TRBV19	TRBJ2-5	TGTGCCAGTAGTAGTGGGGGGGACAGGCGATCTCCTGCCCAGTACTTC	CASSSGGDRRSPAQYF
TRBD2	few	16	TRBV5-1	TRBJ2-5	TGCGCCAGCAGCCCCGGACTAGCTGTCGTGGAAGAGACCCAGTACTTC	CASSPGLAVVEETQYF